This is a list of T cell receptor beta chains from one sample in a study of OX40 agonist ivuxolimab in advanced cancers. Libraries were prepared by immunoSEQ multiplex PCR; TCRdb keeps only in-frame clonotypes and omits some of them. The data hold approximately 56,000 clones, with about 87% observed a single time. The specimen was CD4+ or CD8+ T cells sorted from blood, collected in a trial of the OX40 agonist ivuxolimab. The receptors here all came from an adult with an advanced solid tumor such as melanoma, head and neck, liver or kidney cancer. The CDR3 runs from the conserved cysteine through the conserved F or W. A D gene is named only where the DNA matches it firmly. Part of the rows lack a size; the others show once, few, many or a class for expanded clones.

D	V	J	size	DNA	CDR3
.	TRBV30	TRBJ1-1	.	TGTGCCTACCGACGGGGTTCGATCACTGAAGCTTTCTTT	CAYRRGSITEAFF
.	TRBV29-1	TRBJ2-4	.	TGCAGCGTTGGCTTTTCTAAGTGGTCAAAAAACATTCAGTACTTC	CSVGFSKWSKNIQYF
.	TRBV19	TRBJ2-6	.	TGTGCCAGTAGTCTAGGGAGCTCTGGGGCCAACGTCCTGACTTTC	CASSLGSSGANVLTF
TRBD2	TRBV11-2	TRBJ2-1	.	TGTGCCAGCAGCTTCACTAGCGGGAGTTCAGGTGAGCAGTTCTTC	CASSFTSGSSGEQFF
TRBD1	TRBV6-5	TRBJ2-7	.	TGTGCCAGCAGCGTTAACAGGGGGTACGAGCAGTACTTC	CASSVNRGYEQYF
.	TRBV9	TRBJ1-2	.	TGTGCCAGCAGTCGACGGACAGTTCTAGTTGGCTACACCTTC	CASSRRTVLVGYTF
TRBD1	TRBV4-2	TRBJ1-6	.	TGTGCCAGCAGCTGGCTCGGACAGGCCGATAATTCACCCCTCCACTTT	CASSWLGQADNSPLHF
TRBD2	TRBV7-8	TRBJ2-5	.	TGTGCCAGCAGCTCGACTCGGACTAGCGGGCGCGGGGAGACCCAGTACTTC	CASSSTRTSGRGETQYF
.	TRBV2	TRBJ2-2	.	TGTGCCAGCAGCATTTCCAGGGATTCCGGGGAGCTGTTTTTT	CASSISRDSGELFF
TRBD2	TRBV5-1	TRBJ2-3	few	TGCGCCAGCAGCTTGGGACTAGCGGGAGCAGATACGCAGTATTTT	CASSLGLAGADTQYF
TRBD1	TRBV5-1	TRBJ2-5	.	TGCGCCAGCAGCGGATCGCAGACAGGGGGAAAAGAGACCCAGTACTTC	CASSGSQTGGKETQYF
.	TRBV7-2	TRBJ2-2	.	TGTGCCAGCAGCTCGGGACTCCTCAACACCGGGGAGCTGTTTTTT	CASSSGLLNTGELFF
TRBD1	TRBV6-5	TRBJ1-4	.	TGTGCCAGCAGCACTGACAGGGGGAGTGGTGAAAAACTGTTTTTT	CASSTDRGSGEKLFF
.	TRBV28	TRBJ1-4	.	TGTGCCAGCAGTTTACAACGGATCTCGCTTAATGAAAAACTGTTTTTT	CASSLQRISLNEKLFF
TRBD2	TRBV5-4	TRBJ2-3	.	TGTGCCAGCAGCTTAGCGGGGAGCACAGATACGCAGTATTTT	CASSLAGSTDTQYF
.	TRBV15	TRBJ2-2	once	TGTGCCACCAGCAGAGAAGGGGCTGCCGGGGAGCTGTTTTTT	CATSREGAAGELFF
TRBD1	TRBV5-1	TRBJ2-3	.	TGCGCCAGCAGCAGGGGGCAGGGGACAAGCACAGATACGCAGTATTTT	CASSRGQGTSTDTQYF
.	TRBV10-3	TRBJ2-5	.	TGTGCCATCAGTGAGTCGACAGTACAAGAGACCCAGTACTTC	CAISESTVQETQYF
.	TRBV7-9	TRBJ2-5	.	TGTGCCAGCAGCTTAGCGAGTGGTAGGACCCGGGAGACCCAGTACTTC	CASSLASGRTRETQYF
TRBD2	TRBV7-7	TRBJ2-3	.	TGTGCCAGCAGCTTAGTAGGACTAGCGGGAGATACGCAGTATTTT	CASSLVGLAGDTQYF
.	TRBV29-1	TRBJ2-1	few	TGCAGCTTCGAGCAGGGAACATACAATGAGCAGTTCTTC	CSFEQGTYNEQFF
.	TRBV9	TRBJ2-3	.	TGTGCCAGCAGCGTAGACAAAGATACGCAGTATTTT	CASSVDKDTQYF
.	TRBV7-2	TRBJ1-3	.	TGTGCCAGCAGCTTAGAACGGTCGCGGGCAGCTGGAAACACCATATATTTT	CASSLERSRAAGNTIYF
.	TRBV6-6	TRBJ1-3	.	TGTGCCAGCAGTTCGCCCCCCTCTGGAAACACCATATATTTT	CASSSPPSGNTIYF